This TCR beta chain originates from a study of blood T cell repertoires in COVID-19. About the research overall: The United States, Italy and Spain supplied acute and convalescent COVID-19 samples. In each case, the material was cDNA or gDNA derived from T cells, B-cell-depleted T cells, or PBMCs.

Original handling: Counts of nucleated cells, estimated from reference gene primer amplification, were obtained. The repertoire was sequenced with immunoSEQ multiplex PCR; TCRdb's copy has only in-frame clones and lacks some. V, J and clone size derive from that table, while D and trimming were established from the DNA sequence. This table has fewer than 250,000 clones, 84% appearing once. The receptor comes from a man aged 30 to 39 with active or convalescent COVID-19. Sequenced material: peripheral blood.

Here the CDR3 DNA reads TGTGCCAGCAGGATGAATTCCTATAGCAATCAGCCCCAGCATTTT. It translates to CASRMNSYSNQPQHF. The chain joins TRBV28 to TRBJ1-5; no firm D call. CDR1 and CDR2 (germline): MDHEN, SYDVKM. Trimming cost V 6 bases and J 0 bases, with 12 bases left between them. This CDR3 is built from 15 residues.